The 27 T cell receptor beta chains below come from one sample, sequenced in a study of Ad26.COV2.S vaccination and SARS-CoV-2 variants. Treatment in this sample: around 19 received Ad26.COV2.S at low or high dose, single or two shots; about 5 received placebo; per-sample allocation not given. Sampling happened 63 days after the first vaccine or placebo injection. TCRdb keeps only in-frame clones here, not all; method: immunoSEQ multiplex PCR. The table has 200,000 to 300,000 clones, over 75% seen once. Here the sequenced sample was peripheral blood, taken in a trial of Ad26.COV2.S vaccine versus placebo. The receptor source for this set is a person aged 18 to 59 who received the Ad26.COV2.S COVID-19 vaccine or a placebo.

The V and J genes are TRBV5-4 and TRBJ2-1, with D possibly matching TRBD2 (6 bases). The germline V and J ends were trimmed by 6 bases and 0 bases, with 13 bases remaining between them. Germline V lookup: CDR1 SGHNT, CDR2 YYREEE (reference sequence). The CDR3 loop spans 15 amino acids. The CDR3 DNA is TGTGCCAGCACCGGGGACTTGAGCTCCTACAATGAGCAGTTCTTC. Amino acid sequence: CASTGDLSSYNEQFF.

V gene TRBV6-2 or TRBV6-3 combines with J gene TRBJ2-7; 10 nucleotides agree with TRBD1. Germline-derived CDR1 and CDR2 are MNHEY and SVGEGT. With V trimmed by 5 bases and J by 8 bases, 9 bases remained unmatched. This CDR3 has 14 amino acids. In nucleotides, the CDR3 is TGTGCCAGCAGTCGGGGACAGGGGTTGGAAAAGCAGTACTTC. Its protein is CASSRGQGLEKQYF.

The chain couples TRBV7-2 to TRBJ2-7; 10 bases align to TRBD2. Germline CDR1 is SGHTA and CDR2 is FQGNSA. J gave up 2 bases and V 4 bases, and 5 bases lay outside the gene matches. The CDR3 runs 15 residues. CDR3 region: CASSSLAGVPYEQYF. The CDR3 coding sequence is TGTGCCAGCAGCTCCCTAGCGGGGGTCCCCTACGAGCAGTACTTC.

The CDR3 is CASSVPGNTDTQYF. For the CDR3, the DNA is TGCGCCAGCAGTGTTCCCGGGAACACAGATACGCAGTATTTT. The rearrangement joins TRBV5-1 to TRBJ2-3; D is possibly TRBD2 (5 bases). CDR1 and CDR2 (germline): SGHRS, YFSETQ. V shed 5 bases and J shed 2 bases, with 12 bases lying between them. This CDR3 spans 14 amino acids.

The chain links TRBV28 to TRBJ1-5, with a possible D match to TRBD1 (5 bases). CDR3 length equals 14 residues. With 3 bases removed from V and 7 bases from J, the gap between germline ends came to 13 bases. CDR1 is MDHEN and CDR2 is SYDVKM in the germline V gene. CDR3 sequence (DNA): TGTGCCAGCAGTTTTGAAGGGGAGGGACAGCCCCAGCATTTT. Its translation: CASSFEGEGQPQHF.

V and J are TRBV5-4 and TRBJ1-4; D unresolved. Germline V gives CDR1 SGHNT, CDR2 YYREEE (reference sequence). The CDR3 runs 13 residues. V was clipped by 1 base and J by 7 bases, with 8 bases between them. CDR3 sequence (DNA): TGTGCCAGCAGCTTGCTACGGAGTGAAAAACTGTTTTTT. It yields the protein CASSLLRSEKLFF.

This clone was counted between two and nine times. The gene calls are TRBV7-9 and TRBJ2-7; D unclear. Germline V gene data show CDR1 as SEHNR and CDR2 as FQNEAQ (reference sequence). The CDR3 sequence is 12 residues long. V was clipped by 5 bases and J by 6 bases, with 11 bases between them. CDR3 nucleotide sequence: TGTGCCAGCAGCCTTGTCCCCCTCGAGCAGTACTTC. Protein product: CASSLVPLEQYF.

V and J are TRBV3-1 (or the pseudogene TRBV3-2) and TRBJ2-2; D call uncertain. CDR1 and CDR2 from the germline V gene are LGHDT and YNNKEL (reference sequence). The CDR3 runs to 17 residues. V was cut by 1 base and J by 5 bases, with 17 bases left in between. CDR3 region: CASSQVRPRQGTGELFF. The CDR3 bases are TGTGCCAGCAGCCAAGTCAGGCCCCGGCAAGGAACCGGGGAGCTGTTTTTT.

This CDR3 reads CASSRTATNEKLFF. The CDR3 DNA reads TGTGCCAGCTCACGGACAGCAACTAATGAAAAACTGTTTTTT. The rearrangement uses TRBV18 and TRBJ1-4, with D possibly TRBD1 on 6 matching bases. The germline CDR1 and CDR2 sequences are KGHSH and LQKENI. Trimming left V 4 bases short and J 0 bases short, with 6 bases between. The length of the CDR3 is 14 residues.

The chain employs TRBV28 and TRBJ2-7; TRBD1 aligns across 7 bases. Germline values: CDR1 MDHEN, CDR2 SYDVKM. V was clipped by 3 bases and J by 4 bases; unmatched bases: 6. The CDR3 has 14 residues. CDR3 in DNA: TGTGCCAGCAGTTTGGGACAGAAAGATTACGAGCAGTACTTC. The encoded protein is CASSLGQKDYEQYF.

The chain has TRBV29-1 and TRBJ2-5, with 8 bases that match TRBD1. This CDR3 is 12 amino acids long. Germline values: CDR1 SQVTM, CDR2 ANQGSEA. The junction had 3 bases not matched to a gene; V was cut back by 5 bases and J by 4 bases. The CDR3 DNA sequence: TGCAGCGTTTGGACAGGGCCAGAGACCCAGTACTTC. This sequence encodes CSVWTGPETQYF. The whole variable domain, filled in from reference TRBV29-1 and TRBJ2-5, reads SAVISQKPSRDICQRGTSLTIQCQVDSQVTMMFWYRQQPGQSLTLIATANQGSEATYESGFVIDKFPISRPNLTFSTLTVSNMSPEDSSIYLCSVWTGPETQYFGPGTRLLVL.

The V gene is TRBV4-1, the J gene TRBJ1-6; D is undetermined. CDR3 length equals 17 residues. V shed 1 base and J shed 5 bases, with 15 bases lying between them. Germline lookup yields CDR1 MGHRA and CDR2 YSYEKL. The CDR3 here is CASSQGLVTVNNSPLHF. Here the CDR3 DNA reads TGCGCCAGCAGCCAAGGTCTCGTGACGGTGAATAATTCACCCCTCCACTTT.

The rearrangement links TRBV7-9 to TRBJ2-1, with 7 bases aligning to TRBD1. Looked up from germline, CDR1 is SEHNR and CDR2 is FQNEAQ (reference sequence). The trim removed 5 bases at V and 4 bases at J, leaving 8 bases unmatched. This CDR3 has 15 amino acids. The CDR3 DNA reads TGTGCCAGCAGCACCGGGACAGACGTTTACAATGAGCAGTTCTTC. Its translation: CASSTGTDVYNEQFF.

The V gene is TRBV13, the J gene TRBJ2-7; D is perhaps TRBD1 (5 bases). The CDR3 covers 13 residues. V was cut by 6 bases and J by 1 base, with 10 bases left in between. The germline V gene has CDR1 PRHDT and CDR2 FYEKMQ (reference sequence). The CDR3 sequence is CASSQGLSYEQYF. In DNA form, the CDR3 reads TGTGCCAGCAGTCAGGGTCTATCCTACGAGCAGTACTTC.

The chain carries TRBV7-9 and TRBJ1-4; tentative D call: TRBD1 (5 bases). Germline loops: CDR1 SEHNR, CDR2 FQNEAQ (reference sequence). Trimming removed 5 bases at V and 0 bases at J, with 10 bases between. The length of the CDR3 is 15 residues. The DNA of the CDR3 is TGTGCCAGCAGCAACCGGGGGTCAACTAATGAAAAACTGTTTTTT. Its translation is CASSNRGSTNEKLFF.

The CDR3: CASNRRDGNTIYF. CDR3 coding DNA: TGTGCCAGCAACCGGCGGGACGGAAACACCATATATTTT. The rearrangement links TRBV12-3 or TRBV12-4 to TRBJ1-3, with D tentatively TRBD1 (5 bases). The CDR3 has 13 residues. V lost 7 bases, J lost 4 bases, and 11 bases lay in between.

V is TRBV7-3 and J is TRBJ2-3, with D unresolved. Germline V gives CDR1 SGHTA, CDR2 FQGTGA. There are 13 residues in the CDR3. Trimming left V 5 bases short and J 5 bases short, with 11 bases between. The CDR3 DNA reads TGTGCCAGCAGCCCCGGGCCGGTAGATACGCAGTATTTT. Amino acids: CASSPGPVDTQYF.

The chain employs TRBV18 and TRBJ1-2, with D possibly matching TRBD1 (5 bases). The CDR3 loop spans 14 amino acids. V lost 0 bases and J lost 8, with 13 bases in between. Germline V gene data show CDR1 as KGHSH and CDR2 as LQKENI. CDR3 sequence (DNA): TGTGCCAGCTCACCACCGATGGTAGGGGAGGGCTACACCTTC. Translation gives CASSPPMVGEGYTF.

The chain recombines TRBV6-2 or TRBV6-3 with TRBJ2-7; D is undetermined. Germline CDR1 is MNHEY and CDR2 is SVGEGT. V was clipped by 4 bases and J by 2 bases, with 9 bases between them. The CDR3 covers 13 residues. The DNA for the CDR3 is TGTGCCAGCAGTTTTACAGCCACCTACGAGCAGTACTTC. Its translation is CASSFTATYEQYF.

This clone was seen just once. The chain recombines TRBV4-1 with TRBJ2-1; D might be TRBD2 (6 bases). Germline CDR1 and CDR2: MGHRA and YSYEKL. This CDR3 region has 15 residues. With 1 base removed from V and 3 bases from J, the gap between germline ends came to 10 bases. The CDR3 DNA reads TGCGCCAGCAGCCAAGGGGATAGCGGCTACAATGAGCAGTTCTTC. This codes for CASSQGDSGYNEQFF.

The CDR3 DNA follows: TGTGCCAGCAGCTTAGTTGGAGGCCCTCCCGATTCACCCCTCCACTTT. This gives the protein CASSLVGGPPDSPLHF. The rearrangement joins TRBV11-2 to TRBJ1-6; D unclear. The length of the CDR3 is 16 residues. V lost 1 base to trimming and J lost 8 bases, with 15 bases between them. The germline CDR1 and CDR2 sequences are SGHAT and FQNNGV.

The V call is TRBV6-2 or TRBV6-3, the J call TRBJ2-7, with D unresolved. The CDR3 spans 11 residues. V was pared by 6 bases and J by 3 bases, with 6 bases between. Germline lookup yields CDR1 MNHEY and CDR2 SVGEGT. The CDR3 nucleotides read TGTGCCAGCAGCCGCCTCTACGAGCAGTACTTC. It codes for CASSRLYEQYF.

The chain joins TRBV18 to TRBJ2-7, with TRBD2 as a possible D gene (5 bases). The germline V gene has CDR1 KGHSH and CDR2 LQKENI. Trimming left V 4 bases short and J 3 bases short, with 10 bases between. There are 13 residues in the CDR3. CDR3 loop: CASSQRQNYEQYF. The CDR3 region has the DNA TGTGCCAGCTCACAGCGGCAGAACTACGAGCAGTACTTC.

This rearrangement joins TRBV14 to TRBJ1-2, with D possibly TRBD1 on 6 matching bases. V lost 3 bases and J 6 bases, leaving 17 bases between the germline ends. Germline assignment: CDR1 SGHDN and CDR2 FVKESK. The CDR3 loop spans 15 amino acids. The CDR3, as DNA: TGTGCCAGCAGCCAGACCAGGGGCTGGAACGATGGCTACACCTTC. Encoded protein: CASSQTRGWNDGYTF.

The gene calls are TRBV30 and TRBJ1-2; D call uncertain. The germline CDR1 and CDR2 sequences are GTSNPN and SVGIG (reference sequence). CDR3 length: 13 residues. V lost 3 bases, J lost 4 bases, and 12 bases lay in between. The CDR3 DNA sequence: TGTGCCTGGAGACACAGTGGAGTCTATGGCTACACCTTC. It encodes CAWRHSGVYGYTF. Combining the CDR3 with reference TRBV30 and TRBJ1-2 gives the whole variable domain SQTIHQWPATLVQPVGSPLSLECTVEGTSNPNLYWYRQAAGRGLQLLFYSVGIGQISSEVPQNLSASRPQDRQFILSSKKLLLSDSGFYLCAWRHSGVYGYTFGSGTRLTVV.

This clone has just one count. CDR3 region: CASSQRQGAAGNTIYF. The CDR3 DNA reads as TGCGCCAGCAGCCAAAGGCAGGGGGCGGCAGGAAACACCATATATTTT. The chain combines TRBV4-3 with TRBJ1-3, with TRBD1 matching 8 bases. This CDR3 is built from 16 residues. With 2 bases clipped from V and 4 bases from J, the junction kept 7 bases outside the gene matches. Germline CDR1 LGHNA, CDR2 YSLEER.

The J gene is TRBJ2-7, the V gene TRBV7-2; D ambiguous. CDR1 is SGHTA and CDR2 is FQGNSA in the germline V gene. The CDR3 covers 12 residues. V was clipped by 4 bases and J by 4 bases, with 8 bases between them. CDR3 nucleotide sequence: TGTGCCAGCAGCTCCACGTGGTACGAGCAGTACTTC. Amino acids: CASSSTWYEQYF. The whole variable domain, remainder taken from reference TRBV7-2 and TRBJ2-7, is GAGVSQSPSNKVTEKGKDVELRCDPISGHTALYWYRQSLGQGLEFLIYFQGNSAPDKSGLPSDRFSAERTGGSVSTLTIQRTQQEDSAVYLCASSSTWYEQYFGPGTRLTVT.